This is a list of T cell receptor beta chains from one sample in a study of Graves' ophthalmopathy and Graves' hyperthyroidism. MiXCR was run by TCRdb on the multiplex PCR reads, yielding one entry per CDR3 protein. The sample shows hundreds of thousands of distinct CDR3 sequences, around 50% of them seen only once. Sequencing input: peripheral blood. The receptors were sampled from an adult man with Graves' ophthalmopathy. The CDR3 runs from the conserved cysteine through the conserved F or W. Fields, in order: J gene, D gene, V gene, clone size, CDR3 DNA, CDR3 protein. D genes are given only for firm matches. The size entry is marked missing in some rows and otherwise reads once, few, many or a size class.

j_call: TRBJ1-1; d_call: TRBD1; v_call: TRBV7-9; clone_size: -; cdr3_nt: TGTGCCAGTTCCCGGGACAGGGATCCAGCTTTCTTT; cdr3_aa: CASSRDRDPAFF
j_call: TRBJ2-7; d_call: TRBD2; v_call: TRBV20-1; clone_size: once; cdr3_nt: TGCAGTGCTAGACCCGCGGGAGGCCTTTCGGTCTACGAGCAGTACTTC; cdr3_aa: CSARPAGGLSVYEQYF
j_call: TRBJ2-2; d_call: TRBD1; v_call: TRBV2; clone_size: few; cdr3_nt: TGTGCCAGCAGTGAAGCTGGGCAGGGGGCCGGGGAGCTGTTTTTT; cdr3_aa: CASSEAGQGAGELFF
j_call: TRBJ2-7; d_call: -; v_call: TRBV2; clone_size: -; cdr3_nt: TGTGCCAGCAGTAAGGTCAGACGGGACGAGCAGTACTTC; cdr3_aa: CASSKVRRDEQYF
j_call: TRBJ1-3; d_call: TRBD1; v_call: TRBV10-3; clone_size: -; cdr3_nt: TGTGCCGCGACAGGGGCTGGAAACACCATATATTTT; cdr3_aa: CAATGAGNTIYF
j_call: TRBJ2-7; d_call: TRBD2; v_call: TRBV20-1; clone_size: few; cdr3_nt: TGCAGTGTATTGCTCGGGACTAGCGGAACCTACGAGCAGTACTTC; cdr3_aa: CSVLLGTSGTYEQYF
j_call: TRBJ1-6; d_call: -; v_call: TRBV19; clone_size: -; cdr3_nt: TGTGCCAGTAGTTCCGGACGGATCTATAATTCACCCCTCCACTTT; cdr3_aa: CASSSGRIYNSPLHF
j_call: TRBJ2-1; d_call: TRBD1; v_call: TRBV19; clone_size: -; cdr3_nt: TGTGCCAGTAGTATGCAGGGGGCCTACAATGAGCAGTTCTTC; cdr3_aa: CASSMQGAYNEQFF
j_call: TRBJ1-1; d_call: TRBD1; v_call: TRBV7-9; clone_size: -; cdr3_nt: TGTGCCAGCAGGAGACAGGGCTACACTGAAGCTTTCTTT; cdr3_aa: CASRRQGYTEAFF
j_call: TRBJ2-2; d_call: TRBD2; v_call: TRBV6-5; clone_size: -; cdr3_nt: TGTGCCAGCAGTCCCGGACTAGCGGGGGCCGTCGGGGAGCTGTTTTTT; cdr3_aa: CASSPGLAGAVGELFF
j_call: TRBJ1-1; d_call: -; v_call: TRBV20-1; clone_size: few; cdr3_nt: TGCAGTGCTAGAGATCTACAGGGTTCCAACACTGAAGCTTTCTTT; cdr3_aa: CSARDLQGSNTEAFF
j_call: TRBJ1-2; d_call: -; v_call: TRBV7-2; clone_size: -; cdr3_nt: TGTGCCAGCAGCTCCGGGATTTATGGCTACACCTTC; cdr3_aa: CASSSGIYGYTF
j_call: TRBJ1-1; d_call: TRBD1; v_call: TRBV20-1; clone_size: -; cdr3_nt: TGCAGTGCTAGCGACAGGGGGGGGAACACTGAAGCTTTCTTT; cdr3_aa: CSASDRGGNTEAFF
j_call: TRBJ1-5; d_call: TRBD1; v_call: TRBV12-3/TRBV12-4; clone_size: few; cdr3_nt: TGTGCCAGCAGTTCTCGACAGGGGCAGCCCCAGCATTTT; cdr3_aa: CASSSRQGQPQHF
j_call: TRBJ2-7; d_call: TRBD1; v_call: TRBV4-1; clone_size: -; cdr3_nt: TGCGCCAGCAGCCGATCTCCGGGACAGATCTACGAGCAGTACTTC; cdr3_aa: CASSRSPGQIYEQYF
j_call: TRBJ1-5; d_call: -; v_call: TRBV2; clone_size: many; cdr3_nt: TGTGCCAGCAGTCATCGACAGGAGAATCAGCCCCAGCATTTT; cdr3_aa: CASSHRQENQPQHF
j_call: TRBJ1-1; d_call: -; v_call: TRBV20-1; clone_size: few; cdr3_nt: TGCAGTGCTAGAGACCAGGTCAGACTCACTGAAGCTTTCTTT; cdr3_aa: CSARDQVRLTEAFF